This T cell receptor beta chain is drawn from a study of blood T cells in healthy people across ages. Whole-study results and caveats: As age increased, TCR beta diversity per million T cells fell in a roughly linear fashion.

Of note for this clonotype: The antigen is not known.

Healthy Caucasian individuals from Russia aged about 6 to 90 were enrolled as donors. A second PCR, run for roughly 7 to 12 cycles, used a sample-barcoded 5' primer plus a J-beta primer mix. TCRdb called the 5' RACE reads again in MiXCR, with one record for every CDR3 protein. Among about 840,000 distinct CDR3 sequences, about 27% were seen once, and the ten largest hold more than 8.5%. A further study also used this sample, focusing on T cells of mothers and their children. That investigation notes: All extracted RNA went into cDNA synthesis, approximately 1.5 ug per 15 ul. For unrelated pairs as for related ones, thymic selection shapes TCR recombination output similarly.

The sequencing sample was made of blood. The sequence was obtained from a woman between 40 and 50 years old in good health.

CDR3 bases: TGTGCCAGCAGCGTAGACCGTTCAGGGGCGAACACTGAAGCTTTCTTT. This encodes CASSVDRSGANTEAFF. The chain employs TRBV9 and TRBJ1-1; perhaps TRBD1 as D (6 bases). Germline loops: CDR1 SGDLS, CDR2 YYNGEE. The CDR3 has 16 residues. V lost 0 bases to trimming and J lost 1 base, with 13 bases between them.